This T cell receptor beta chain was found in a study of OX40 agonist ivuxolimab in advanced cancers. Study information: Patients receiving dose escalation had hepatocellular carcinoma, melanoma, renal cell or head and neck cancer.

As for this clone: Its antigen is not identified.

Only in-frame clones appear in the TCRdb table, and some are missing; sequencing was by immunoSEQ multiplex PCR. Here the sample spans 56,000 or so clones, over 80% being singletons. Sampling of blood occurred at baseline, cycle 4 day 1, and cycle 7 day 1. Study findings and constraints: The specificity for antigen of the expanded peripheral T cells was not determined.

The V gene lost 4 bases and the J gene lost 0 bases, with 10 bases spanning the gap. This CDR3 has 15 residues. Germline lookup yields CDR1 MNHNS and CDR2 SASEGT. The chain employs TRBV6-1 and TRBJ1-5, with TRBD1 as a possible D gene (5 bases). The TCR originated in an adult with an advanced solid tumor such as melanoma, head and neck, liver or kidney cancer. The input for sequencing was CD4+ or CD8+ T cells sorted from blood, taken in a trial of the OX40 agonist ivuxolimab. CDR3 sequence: CASSGTLDSNQPQHF. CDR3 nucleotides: TGTGCCAGCAGTGGGACATTGGATAGCAATCAGCCCCAGCATTTT.